This entry concerns a single T cell receptor (beta chain). The antigen is not known. These data originate in a study of cytomegalovirus exposure and HLA in healthy donors. Study summary: Of some 400 genotyped donors, roughly 80% clustered with self-reported Caucasian donors. Study-wide findings and caveats: Diagnosis of cytomegalovirus status made by the classifier reportedly showed high specificity and sensitivity. A reported reduction in N-insertions relative to the 666-donor mean was seen in an Asian-associated ancestry cluster in a later analysis.

PCR employed 60 Vbeta and 13 Jbeta primers. Data came from immunoSEQ multiplex PCR; TCRdb stores just in-frame clones and leaves some out. The data show some 170,000 clones, about two thirds seen once. Sequencing was done on a sample of PBMCs. This receptor was obtained from a woman in her 30s in good health and CMV-seronegative.

DNA for the CDR3: TGTGCCAGCAGTGACTTTGAAGCTTTCTTT. Amino acid sequence: CASSDFEAFF. The genes are TRBV6-1 and TRBJ1-1, with no clear D. Per the germline V gene, CDR1 is MNHNS and CDR2 is SASEGT. The CDR3 totals 10 residues. The V end was cut by 3 bases, the J end by 7 bases, with 3 bases between.